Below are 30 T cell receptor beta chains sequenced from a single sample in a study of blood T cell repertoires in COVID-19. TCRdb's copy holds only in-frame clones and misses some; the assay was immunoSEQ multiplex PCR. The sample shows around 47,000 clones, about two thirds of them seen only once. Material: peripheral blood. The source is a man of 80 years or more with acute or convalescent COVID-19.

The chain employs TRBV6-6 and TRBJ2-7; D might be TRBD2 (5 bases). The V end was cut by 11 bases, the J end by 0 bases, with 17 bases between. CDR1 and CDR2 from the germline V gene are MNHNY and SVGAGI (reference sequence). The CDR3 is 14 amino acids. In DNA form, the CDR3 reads TGTGCCCCCCCGAGGGTAGCGCACTCCTACGAGCAGTACTTC. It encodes CAPPRVAHSYEQYF.

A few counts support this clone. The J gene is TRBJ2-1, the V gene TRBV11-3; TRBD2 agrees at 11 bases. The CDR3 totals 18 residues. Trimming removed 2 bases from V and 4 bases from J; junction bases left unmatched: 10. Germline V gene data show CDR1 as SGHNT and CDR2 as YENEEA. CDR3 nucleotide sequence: TGTGCCAGCAGCTTAAGGGCTAGCGGGGGGCCAAATTACAATGAGCAGTTCTTC. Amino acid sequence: CASSLRASGGPNYNEQFF.

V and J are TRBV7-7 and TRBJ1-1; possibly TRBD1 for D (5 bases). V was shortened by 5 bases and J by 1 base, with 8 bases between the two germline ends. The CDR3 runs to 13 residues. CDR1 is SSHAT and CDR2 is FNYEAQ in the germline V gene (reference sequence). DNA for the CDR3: TGTGCCAGCAGCCAACAGGAGAACACTGAAGCTTTCTTT. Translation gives CASSQQENTEAFF.

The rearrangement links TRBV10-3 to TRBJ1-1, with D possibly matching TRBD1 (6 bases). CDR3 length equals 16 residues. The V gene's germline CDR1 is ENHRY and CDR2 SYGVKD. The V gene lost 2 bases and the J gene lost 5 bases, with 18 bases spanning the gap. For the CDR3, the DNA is TGTGCCATCAGTGAGGTTGTTTCGGGGGGGCGGACTGAAGCTTTCTTT. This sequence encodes CAISEVVSGGRTEAFF.

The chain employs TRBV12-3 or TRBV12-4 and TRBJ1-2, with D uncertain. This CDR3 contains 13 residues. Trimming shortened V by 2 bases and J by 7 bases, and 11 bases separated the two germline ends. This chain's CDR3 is CASSLPARVGYTF. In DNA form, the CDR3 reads TGTGCCAGCAGTTTACCGGCGAGGGTTGGCTACACCTTC.

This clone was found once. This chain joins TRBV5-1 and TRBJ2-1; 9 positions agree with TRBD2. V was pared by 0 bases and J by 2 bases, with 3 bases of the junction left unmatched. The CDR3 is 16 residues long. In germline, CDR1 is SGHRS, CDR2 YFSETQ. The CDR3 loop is CASSLGGRAAYNEQFF. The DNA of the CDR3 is TGCGCCAGCAGCTTGGGCGGGAGGGCCGCCTACAATGAGCAGTTCTTC.

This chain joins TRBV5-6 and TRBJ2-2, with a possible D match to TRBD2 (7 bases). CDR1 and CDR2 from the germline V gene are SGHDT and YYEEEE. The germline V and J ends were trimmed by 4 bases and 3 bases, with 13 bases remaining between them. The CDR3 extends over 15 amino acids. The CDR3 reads CASSPTGRDTGELFF. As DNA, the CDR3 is TGTGCCAGCAGCCCCACAGGGAGGGACACCGGGGAGCTGTTTTTT.

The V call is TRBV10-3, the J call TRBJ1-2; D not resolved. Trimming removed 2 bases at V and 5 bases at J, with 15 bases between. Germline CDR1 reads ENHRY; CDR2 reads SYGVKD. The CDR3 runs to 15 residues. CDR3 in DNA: TGTGCCATCAGTGAGGTTTACGGCACTATGTATGGCTACACCTTC. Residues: CAISEVYGTMYGYTF.

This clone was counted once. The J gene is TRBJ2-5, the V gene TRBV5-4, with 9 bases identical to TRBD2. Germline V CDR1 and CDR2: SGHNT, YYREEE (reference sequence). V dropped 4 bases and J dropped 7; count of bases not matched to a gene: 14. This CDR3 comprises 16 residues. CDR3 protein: CASSIRTSAVLVTQYF. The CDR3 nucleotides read TGTGCCAGCAGCATACGGACTAGCGCCGTCCTCGTGACCCAGTACTTC.

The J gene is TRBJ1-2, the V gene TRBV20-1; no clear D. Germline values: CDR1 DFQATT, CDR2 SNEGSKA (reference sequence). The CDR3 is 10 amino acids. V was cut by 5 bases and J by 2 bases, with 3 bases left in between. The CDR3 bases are TGCAGTGCTCCAAACTATGGCTACACCTTC. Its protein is CSAPNYGYTF.

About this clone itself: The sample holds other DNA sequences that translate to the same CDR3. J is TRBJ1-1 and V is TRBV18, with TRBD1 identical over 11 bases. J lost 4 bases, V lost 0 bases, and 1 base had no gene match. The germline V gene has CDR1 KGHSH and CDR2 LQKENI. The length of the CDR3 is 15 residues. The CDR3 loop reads CASSPPGTGGTEAFF. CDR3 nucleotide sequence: TGTGCCAGCTCACCACCGGGGACAGGGGGCACTGAAGCTTTCTTT.

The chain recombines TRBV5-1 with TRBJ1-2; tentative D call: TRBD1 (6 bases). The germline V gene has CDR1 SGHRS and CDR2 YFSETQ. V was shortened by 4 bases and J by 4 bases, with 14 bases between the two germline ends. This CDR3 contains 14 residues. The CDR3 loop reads CASSRTDSGYGYTF. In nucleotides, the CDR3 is TGCGCCAGCAGCAGGACGGACAGTGGCTATGGCTACACCTTC. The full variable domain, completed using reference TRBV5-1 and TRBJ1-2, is KAGVTQTPRYLIKTRGQQVTLSCSPISGHRSVSWYQQTPGQGLQFLFEYFSETQRNKGNFPGRFSGRQFSNSRSEMNVSTLELGDSALYLCASSRTDSGYGYTFGSGTRLTVV.

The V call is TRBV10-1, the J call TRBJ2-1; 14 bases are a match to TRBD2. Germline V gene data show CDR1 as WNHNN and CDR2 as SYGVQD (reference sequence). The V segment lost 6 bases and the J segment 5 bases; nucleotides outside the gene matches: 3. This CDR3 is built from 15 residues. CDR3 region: CASSGTSGGNNEQFF. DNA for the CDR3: TGCGCCAGCAGCGGGACTAGCGGGGGAAACAATGAGCAGTTCTTC.

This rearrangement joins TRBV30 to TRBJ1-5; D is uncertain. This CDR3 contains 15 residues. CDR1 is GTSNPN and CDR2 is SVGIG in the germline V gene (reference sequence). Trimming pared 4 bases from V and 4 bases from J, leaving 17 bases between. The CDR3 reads CAWIPAGRGNQPQHF. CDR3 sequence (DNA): TGTGCCTGGATCCCTGCCGGGCGCGGGAATCAGCCCCAGCATTTT. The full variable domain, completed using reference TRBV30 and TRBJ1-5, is SQTIHQWPATLVQPVGSPLSLECTVEGTSNPNLYWYRQAAGRGLQLLFYSVGIGQISSEVPQNLSASRPQDRQFILSSKKLLLSDSGFYLCAWIPAGRGNQPQHFGDGTRLSIL.

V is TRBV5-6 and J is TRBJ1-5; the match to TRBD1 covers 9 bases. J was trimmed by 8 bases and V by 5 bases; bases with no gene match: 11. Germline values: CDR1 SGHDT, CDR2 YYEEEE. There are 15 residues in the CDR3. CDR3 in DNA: TGTGCCAGCAGTTCCGGGACAGGGCCTAGGGAGCCCCAGCATTTT. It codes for CASSSGTGPREPQHF.

The CDR3 coding sequence is TGTGCCTGGAGTTGGCCCGGGAGAAGGTTGGTGAACACTGAAGCTTTCTTT. This sequence encodes CAWSWPGRRLVNTEAFF. The rearrangement links TRBV30 to TRBJ1-1; D is uncertain. Looked up from germline, CDR1 is GTSNPN and CDR2 is SVGIG (reference sequence). V was cut by 2 bases and J by 0 bases, with 19 bases left in between. The CDR3 covers 17 residues.

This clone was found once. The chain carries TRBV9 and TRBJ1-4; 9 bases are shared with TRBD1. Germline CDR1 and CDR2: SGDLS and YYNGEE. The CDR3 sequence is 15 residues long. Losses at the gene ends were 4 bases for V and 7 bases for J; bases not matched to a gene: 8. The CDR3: CASSPRNRGPEKLFF. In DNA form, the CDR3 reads TGTGCCAGCAGCCCTAGGAACAGGGGGCCTGAAAAACTGTTTTTT.

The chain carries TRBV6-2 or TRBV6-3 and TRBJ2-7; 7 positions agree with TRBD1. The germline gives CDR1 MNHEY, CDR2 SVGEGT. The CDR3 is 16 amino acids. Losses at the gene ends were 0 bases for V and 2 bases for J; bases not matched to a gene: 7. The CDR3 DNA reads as TGTGCCAGCAGTTACTCCCGGACAGGCGTTACCTACGAGCAGTACTTC. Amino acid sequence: CASSYSRTGVTYEQYF.

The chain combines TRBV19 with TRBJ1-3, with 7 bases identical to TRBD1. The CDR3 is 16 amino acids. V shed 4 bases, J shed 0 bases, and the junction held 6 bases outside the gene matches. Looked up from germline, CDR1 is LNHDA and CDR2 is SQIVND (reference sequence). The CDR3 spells CASSTHRGSSGNTIYF. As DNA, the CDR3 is TGTGCCAGTAGTACCCACAGGGGAAGCTCTGGAAACACCATATATTTT.

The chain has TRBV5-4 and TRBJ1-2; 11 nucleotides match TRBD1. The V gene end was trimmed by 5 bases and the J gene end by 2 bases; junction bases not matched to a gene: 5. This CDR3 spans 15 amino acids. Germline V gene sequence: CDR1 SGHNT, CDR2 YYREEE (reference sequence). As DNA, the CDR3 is TGTGCCAGCAGTTCCGGGACAGGGGGAAACTATGGCTACACCTTC. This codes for CASSSGTGGNYGYTF.

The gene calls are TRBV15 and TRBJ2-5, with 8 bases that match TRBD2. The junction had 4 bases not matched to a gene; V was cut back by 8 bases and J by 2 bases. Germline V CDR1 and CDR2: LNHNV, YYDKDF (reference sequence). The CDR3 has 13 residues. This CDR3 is CATPGGVQETQYF. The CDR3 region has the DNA TGTGCCACCCCGGGAGGGGTGCAAGAGACCCAGTACTTC. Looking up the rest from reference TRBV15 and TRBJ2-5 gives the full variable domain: DAMVIQNPRYQVTQFGKPVTLSCSQTLNHNVMYWYQQKSSQAPKLLFHYYDKDFNNEADTPDNFQSRRPNTSFCFLDIRSPGLGDTAMYLCATPGGVQETQYFGPGTRLLVL.

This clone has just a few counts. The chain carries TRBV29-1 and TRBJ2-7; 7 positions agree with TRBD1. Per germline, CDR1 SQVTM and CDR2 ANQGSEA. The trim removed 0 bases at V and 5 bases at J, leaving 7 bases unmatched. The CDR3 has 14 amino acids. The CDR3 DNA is TGCAGCGTTGAAGAAAGCGGCAGGGGGAACGAGCAGTACTTC. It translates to CSVEESGRGNEQYF.

CDR3 in amino acids: CASSQGAADEQYF. CDR3 nucleotides: TGTGCCAGCAGCCAAGGGGCAGCGGACGAGCAGTACTTC. The genes are TRBV3-1 (or the pseudogene TRBV3-2) and TRBJ2-7; possible D gene TRBD2, 5 bases. The CDR3 totals 13 residues. V was pared by 1 base and J by 5 bases, with 9 bases between. Per the germline V gene, CDR1 is LGHDT and CDR2 is YNNKEL (reference sequence).

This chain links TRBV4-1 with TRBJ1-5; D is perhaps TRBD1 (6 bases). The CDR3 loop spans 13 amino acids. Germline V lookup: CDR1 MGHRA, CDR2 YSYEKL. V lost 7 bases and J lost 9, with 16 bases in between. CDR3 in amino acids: CASNQAGEGPQHF. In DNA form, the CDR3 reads TGCGCCAGCAACCAGGCAGGGGAGGGGCCCCAGCATTTT.

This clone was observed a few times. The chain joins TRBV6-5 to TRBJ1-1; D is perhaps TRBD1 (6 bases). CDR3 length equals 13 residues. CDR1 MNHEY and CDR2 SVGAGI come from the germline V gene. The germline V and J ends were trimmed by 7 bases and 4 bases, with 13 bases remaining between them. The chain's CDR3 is CASTSTGSTEAFF. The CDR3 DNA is TGTGCCAGCACCTCCACAGGGTCCACTGAAGCTTTCTTT.

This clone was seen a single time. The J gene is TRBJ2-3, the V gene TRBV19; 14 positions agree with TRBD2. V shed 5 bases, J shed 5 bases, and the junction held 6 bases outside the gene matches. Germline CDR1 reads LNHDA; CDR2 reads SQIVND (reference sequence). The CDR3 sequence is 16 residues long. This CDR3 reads CASSAGTSGRLDTQYF. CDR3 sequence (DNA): TGTGCCAGTAGTGCCGGGACTAGCGGGAGATTAGATACGCAGTATTTT.

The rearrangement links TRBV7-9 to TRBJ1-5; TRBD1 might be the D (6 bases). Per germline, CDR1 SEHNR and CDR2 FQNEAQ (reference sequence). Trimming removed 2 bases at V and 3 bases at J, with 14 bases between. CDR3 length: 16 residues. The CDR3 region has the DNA TGTGCCAGCAGCTTATACCAGGGGAACCCCAATCAGCCCCAGCATTTT. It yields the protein CASSLYQGNPNQPQHF.

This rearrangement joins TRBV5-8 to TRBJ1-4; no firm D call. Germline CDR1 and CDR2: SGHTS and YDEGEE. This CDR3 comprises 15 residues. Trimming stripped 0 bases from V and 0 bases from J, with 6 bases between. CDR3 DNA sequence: TGTGCCAGCAGCTTGGACGGTGCAACTAATGAAAAACTGTTTTTT. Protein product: CASSLDGATNEKLFF.

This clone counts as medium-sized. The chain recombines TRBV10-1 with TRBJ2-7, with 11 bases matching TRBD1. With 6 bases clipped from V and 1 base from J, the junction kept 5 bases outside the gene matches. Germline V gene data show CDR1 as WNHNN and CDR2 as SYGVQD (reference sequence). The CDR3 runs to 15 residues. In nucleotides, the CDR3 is TGCGCCAGCAGCAAGGACAGGGGGCTTTCCTACGAGCAGTACTTC. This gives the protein CASSKDRGLSYEQYF.

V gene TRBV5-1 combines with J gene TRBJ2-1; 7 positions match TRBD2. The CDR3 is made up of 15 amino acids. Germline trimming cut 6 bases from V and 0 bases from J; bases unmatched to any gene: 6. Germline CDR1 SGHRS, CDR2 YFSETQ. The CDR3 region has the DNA TGCGCCAGCACCCTAGCGGTTAGCTCCTACAATGAGCAGTTCTTC. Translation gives CASTLAVSSYNEQFF. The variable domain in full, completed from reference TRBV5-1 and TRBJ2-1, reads KAGVTQTPRYLIKTRGQQVTLSCSPISGHRSVSWYQQTPGQGLQFLFEYFSETQRNKGNFPGRFSGRQFSNSRSEMNVSTLELGDSALYLCASTLAVSSYNEQFFGPGTRLTVL.